This T cell receptor beta chain was sequenced for a study of T cells in Graves' hyperthyroidism and ophthalmopathy (dated by TCRdb to between 2018 and 2021). As for the study more broadly: Peripheral blood was collected at initial diagnosis, before any treatment. To identify distinguishing TCR V-J signatures, a discovery cohort of around 100 patients was used, comprising under 45 with Graves' ophthalmopathy and about 59 with stable Graves' hyperthyroidism. Prospective prediction of ophthalmopathy was tested in an independent validation cohort consisting of 18 hyperthyroidism patients and approximately 16 patients who later progressed to ophthalmopathy. For training and testing, the approximately 97 patients in the discovery cohort were randomly divided in a 7:3 ratio. The study also compared thyroid tissue and blood T-cell repertoires from five or six Graves' hyperthyroidism patients. Once sampling was done, hyperthyroidism patients were given methimazole at a starting dose of 30 mg daily, whereas ophthalmopathy patients were given high-dose intravenous methylprednisolone. According to the paper, TCR Vbeta CDR3 sequencing was carried out on more than 120 peripheral blood samples, which came from under 50 ophthalmopathy, some 73 hyperthyroidism and 17 progressor patients. General conclusions and limits of the study: During validation, the model predicted progression to ophthalmopathy a median of approximately 7 months ahead of onset, with approximately 70% sensitivity and about 75% specificity. Most expanded thyroid clonotypes (frequency above 0.001) were also detected in blood, suggesting blood repertoires may reflect thyroid immune responses. In cross-validation, a model built on a 13 V-J signature told ophthalmopathy apart from stable hyperthyroidism with about 90% sensitivity and about 81% specificity, and in testing the same model reached 80%/75%. Sample size was not statistically predetermined, and blinding of investigators to group allocation was not performed.

This clonotype was detected ten times or more. The antigen this receptor binds is unknown. No base quality information exists; no much larger clone differs at one position. TCR beta CDR3 regions were amplified from RNA transcripts. For the first round of RT-PCR on the TCR CDR3, the HTBI primer set was used together with the Qiagen OneStep RT-PCR kit. Libraries were constructed in a second round of multiplex PCR, after which size selection and purification were performed. The libraries were sequenced on an Illumina HiSeq2000 using paired-end 100 bp reads. Processing in the source paper ran as follows. SOAPnuke was used to process the raw data, with reads discarded if the reads contained adapters or uncalled bases, had a mean Phred below 15, or lacked an exact constant-primer or identifier match. High-quality paired reads were merged with COPE v1.2.5, and unique nucleotide sequences were defined as clonotypes. Clonotypes were aligned to IMGT TRBV, TRBD and TRBJ reference segments using MiTCR v1.1. The analysis was restricted to V-J combinations with a frequency above 0.0001, which together covered 99% to 99.2% of the repertoires. A TCS score was defined as the ratio between F50 (clonal expansion) and ExV (chaos), using BLOSUM62-based TCRdist between CDR3 peptides within each V-J. Welch's t-statistics and random forest reduced fewer than 550 V-J features to about 13, which were used in a naive Bayes classifier (R e1071). The public reads were reprocessed in TCRdb via fastp at Q25 and MiXCR, keeping in-frame beta chains. CDR3 protein duplicates are merged, each entry listing the most common genes and DNA. TCRdb, not the authors, supplied the V and J calls. Present in this sample are 530,000 or so distinct CDR3 sequences, around 22% of which were seen just once. Of the sample, 11% is held by the ten largest clones.

In the ophthalmopathy patients, disease was moderately to severely active, with a Clinical Activity Score of 3 or more, a NOSPECS grade of 4 or more, and a duration of less than 3 months. Exclusion was applied to patients with uncontrolled infections, other autoimmune diseases, pregnancy or lactation. Diagnoses were based on clinical symptoms, serum thyroxine and TRAb, thyroid ultrasound and orbital computed tomography. Ficoll-Paque density gradient centrifugation was used to isolate PBMCs from under 11 ml of fresh peripheral blood. Total RNA was extracted with Trizol reagent, and quality was checked on an Agilent 2100 Bioanalyzer. Material: blood. The origin of this receptor is a woman aged 25 to 39 with Graves' ophthalmopathy.

The DNA sequence is TGCAGTGCTGGACACCGGGACACCGTCTATGGCTACACCTTC. The encoded protein is CSAGHRDTVYGYTF. The chain is made from TRBV20-1 and TRBJ1-2; the D gene is perhaps TRBD1, from 6 matching bases. Inclusive of the bounding cysteine and phenylalanine, the CDR3 is 14 residues long. Of all the DNA, just the CDR3 is kept, 42 bases in frame from base 1. Sequences DFQATT (CDR1) and SNEGSKA (CDR2) are obtained from the germline V gene (reference sequence). Trimming takes 5 bases from V and 4 bases from J, and the germline ends sit 17 bases apart.